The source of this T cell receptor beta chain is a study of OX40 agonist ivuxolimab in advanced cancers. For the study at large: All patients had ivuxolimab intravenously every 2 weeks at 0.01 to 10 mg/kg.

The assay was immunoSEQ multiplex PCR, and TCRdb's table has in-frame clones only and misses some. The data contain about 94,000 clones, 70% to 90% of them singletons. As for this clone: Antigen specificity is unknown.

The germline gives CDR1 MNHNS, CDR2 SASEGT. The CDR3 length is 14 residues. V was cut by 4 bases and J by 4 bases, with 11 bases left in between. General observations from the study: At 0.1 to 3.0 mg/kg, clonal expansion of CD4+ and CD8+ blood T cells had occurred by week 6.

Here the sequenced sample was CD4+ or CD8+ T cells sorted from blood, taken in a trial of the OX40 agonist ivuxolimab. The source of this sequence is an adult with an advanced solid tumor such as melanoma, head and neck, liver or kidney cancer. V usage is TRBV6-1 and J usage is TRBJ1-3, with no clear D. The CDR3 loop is CASSGWNQGNTIYF. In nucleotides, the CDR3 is TGTGCCAGCAGTGGGTGGAACCAGGGAAACACCATATATTTT.